This record looks at one TCR beta chain sequence and its context. The germline V gene has CDR1 MNHEY and CDR2 SMNVEV (reference sequence). The V gene lost 5 bases and the J gene lost 1 base, with 8 bases spanning the gap. The CDR3 extends over 13 amino acids. PCR used 60 Vbeta primers and 13 Jbeta primers. The assay was immunoSEQ multiplex PCR, and TCRdb's table has in-frame clones only and misses some. The sample lists approximately 130,000 clones, around 80% occurring once. This sample was taken from a study of cytomegalovirus exposure and HLA in healthy donors. Sequenced: PBMCs. The chain is built from TRBV27 and TRBJ2-5; D not resolved. The clonotype originates from a woman aged 45-65 years in good health and CMV-seronegative. CDR3 in amino acids: CASSTYIQETQYF. The CDR3 DNA reads as TGTGCCAGCAGTACCTATATCCAAGAGACCCAGTACTTC.